This TCR beta chain is from a study of OX40 agonist ivuxolimab in advanced cancers. Study-level points and caveats: Antigen specificity of clonally expanded peripheral T cells was not established.

Details on this clone: Antigen: not known.

Profiled with immunoSEQ multiplex PCR; TCRdb holds only in-frame clones, not every one. Of tens of thousands of clones in the sample, about nine tenths were seen once. This CDR3 region has 15 residues. Losses at the gene ends were 4 bases for V and 4 bases for J; bases not matched to a gene: 7. Germline V gene data show CDR1 as LNHDA and CDR2 as SQIVND (reference sequence). The genes are TRBV19 and TRBJ1-5, with 7 bases lining up with TRBD1. The receptor's source is an adult with an advanced solid tumor such as melanoma, head and neck, liver or kidney cancer. Sequencing used CD4+ or CD8+ T cells sorted from blood, obtained in a trial of the OX40 agonist ivuxolimab. The CDR3 protein is CASSSLQGVNQPQHF. CDR3 bases: TGTGCCAGTAGTAGCTTGCAGGGGGTAAATCAGCCCCAGCATTTT. The full variable domain, its missing parts supplied by reference TRBV19 and TRBJ1-5, is DGGITQSPKYLFRKEGQNVTLSCEQNLNHDAMYWYRQDPGQGLRLIYYSQIVNDFQKGDIAEGYSVSREKKESFPLTVTSAQKNPTAFYLCASSSLQGVNQPQHFGDGTRLSIL.